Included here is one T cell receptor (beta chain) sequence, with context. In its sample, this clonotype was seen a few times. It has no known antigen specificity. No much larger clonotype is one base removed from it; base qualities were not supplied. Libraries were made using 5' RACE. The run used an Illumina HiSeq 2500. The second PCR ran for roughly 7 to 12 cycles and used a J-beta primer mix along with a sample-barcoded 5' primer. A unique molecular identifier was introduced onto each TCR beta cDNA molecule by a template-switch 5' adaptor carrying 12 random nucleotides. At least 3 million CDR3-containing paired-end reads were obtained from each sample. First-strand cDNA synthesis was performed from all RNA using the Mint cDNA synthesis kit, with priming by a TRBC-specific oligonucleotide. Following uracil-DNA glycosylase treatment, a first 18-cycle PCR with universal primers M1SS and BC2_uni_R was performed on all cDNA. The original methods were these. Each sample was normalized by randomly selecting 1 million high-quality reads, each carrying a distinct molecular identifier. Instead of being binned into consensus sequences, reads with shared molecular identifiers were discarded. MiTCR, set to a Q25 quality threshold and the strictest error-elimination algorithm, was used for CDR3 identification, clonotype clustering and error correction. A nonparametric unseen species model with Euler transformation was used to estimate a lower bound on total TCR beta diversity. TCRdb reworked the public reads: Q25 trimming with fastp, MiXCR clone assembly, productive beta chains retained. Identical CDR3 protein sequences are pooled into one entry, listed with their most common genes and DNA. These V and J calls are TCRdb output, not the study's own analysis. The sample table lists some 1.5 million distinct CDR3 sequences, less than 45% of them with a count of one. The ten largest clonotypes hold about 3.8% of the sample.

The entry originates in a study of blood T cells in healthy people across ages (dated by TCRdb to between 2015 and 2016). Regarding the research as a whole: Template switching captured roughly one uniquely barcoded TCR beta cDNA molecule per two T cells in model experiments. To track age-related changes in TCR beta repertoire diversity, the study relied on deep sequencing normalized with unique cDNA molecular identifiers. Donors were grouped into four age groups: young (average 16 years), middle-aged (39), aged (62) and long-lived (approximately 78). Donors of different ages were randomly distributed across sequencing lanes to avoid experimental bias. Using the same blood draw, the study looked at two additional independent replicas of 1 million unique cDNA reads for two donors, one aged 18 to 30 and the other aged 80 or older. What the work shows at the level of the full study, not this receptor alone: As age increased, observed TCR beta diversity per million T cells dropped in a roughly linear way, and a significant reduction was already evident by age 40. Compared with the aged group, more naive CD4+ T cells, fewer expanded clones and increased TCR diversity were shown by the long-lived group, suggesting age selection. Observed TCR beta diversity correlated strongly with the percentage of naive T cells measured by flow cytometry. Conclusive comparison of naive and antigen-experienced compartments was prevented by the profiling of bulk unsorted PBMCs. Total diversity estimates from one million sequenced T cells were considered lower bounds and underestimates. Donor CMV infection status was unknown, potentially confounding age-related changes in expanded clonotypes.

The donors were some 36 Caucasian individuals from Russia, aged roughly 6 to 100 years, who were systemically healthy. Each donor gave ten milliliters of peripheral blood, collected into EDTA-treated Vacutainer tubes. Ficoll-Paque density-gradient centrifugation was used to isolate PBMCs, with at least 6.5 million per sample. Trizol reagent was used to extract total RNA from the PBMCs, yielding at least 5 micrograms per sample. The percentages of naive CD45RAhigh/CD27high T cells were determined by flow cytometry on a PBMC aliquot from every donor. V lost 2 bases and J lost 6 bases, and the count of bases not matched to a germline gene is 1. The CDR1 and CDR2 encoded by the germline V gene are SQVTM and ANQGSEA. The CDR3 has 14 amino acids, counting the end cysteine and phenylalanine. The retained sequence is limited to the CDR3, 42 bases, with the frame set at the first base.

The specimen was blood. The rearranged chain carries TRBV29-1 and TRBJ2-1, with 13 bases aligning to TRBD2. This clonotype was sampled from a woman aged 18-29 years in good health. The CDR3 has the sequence CSVERTSGSNEQFF. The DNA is TGCAGCGTTGAAAGGACTAGCGGGAGCAATGAGCAGTTCTTC.